These 31 T cell receptor beta chains were all obtained from the same sample, sequenced in a study of cytomegalovirus exposure and HLA in healthy donors. Use of 60 Vbeta and 13 Jbeta primers characterized the PCR. Clones were read by immunoSEQ multiplex PCR, and TCRdb kept only the in-frame ones, dropping some. The sample holds about 120,000 clones, under 85% seen once. What was sequenced was PBMCs. These receptors originate from a man between 25 and 39 years old in good health and CMV-seropositive.

This clone was recorded only once. This sequence joins TRBV5-1 and TRBJ1-1; D possibly corresponds to TRBD1 (5 bases). The germline V and J ends were trimmed by 8 bases and 0 bases, with 20 bases remaining between them. CDR3 length: 16 residues. CDR1 is SGHRS and CDR2 is YFSETQ in the germline V gene. CDR3 sequence (DNA): TGCGCCAGTAGGGCCAGGGTCAAAGGGGTGAACACTGAAGCTTTCTTT. It specifies CASRARVKGVNTEAFF. The full variable domain, completed using reference TRBV5-1 and TRBJ1-1, is KAGVTQTPRYLIKTRGQQVTLSCSPISGHRSVSWYQQTPGQGLQFLFEYFSETQRNKGNFPGRFSGRQFSNSRSEMNVSTLELGDSALYLCASRARVKGVNTEAFFGQGTRLTVV.

The chain joins TRBV19 to TRBJ1-1, with 9 bases that match TRBD1. This CDR3 is built from 18 residues. Trimming removed 5 bases from V and 0 bases from J; junction bases left unmatched: 13. CDR1 LNHDA and CDR2 SQIVND come from the germline V gene (reference sequence). CDR3 sequence: CASSSGGDRASLNTEAFF. The CDR3 bases are TGTGCCAGTAGTTCGGGGGGGGACAGGGCCTCCCTGAACACTGAAGCTTTCTTT.

The chain links TRBV7-3 to TRBJ2-7; D might be TRBD1 (6 bases). Trimming took 0 bases from V and 1 from J, leaving 7 bases between them. The CDR3 extends over 14 amino acids. Per germline, CDR1 SGHTA and CDR2 FQGTGA. In DNA, the CDR3 is TGTGCCAGCAGCTTAACGGACAGATCCTACGAGCAGTACTTC. As protein: CASSLTDRSYEQYF.

This chain joins TRBV6-5 and TRBJ1-4; D is ambiguous. Per the germline V gene, CDR1 is MNHEY and CDR2 is SVGAGI. Deletions cut 2 bases from V and 6 bases from J, with 10 bases between. This CDR3 has 14 amino acids. CDR3 coding DNA: TGTGCCAGCAGTTACGCGGGGATTTATGAAAAACTGTTTTTT. It encodes CASSYAGIYEKLFF.

This clone turned up a few times. This CDR3 reads CASRMARGTEAFF. CDR3 nucleotides: TGTGCCAGCCGCATGGCCCGGGGGACTGAAGCTTTCTTT. The chain uses TRBV7-9 and TRBJ1-1, with D perhaps matching TRBD1 (5 bases). The CDR3 spans 13 residues. From germline, CDR1 is SEHNR and CDR2 FQNEAQ (reference sequence). V was clipped by 8 bases and J by 5 bases, with 15 bases between them.

This clone was seen more than once but under ten times. This chain links TRBV7-7 with TRBJ2-3, with a possible D match to TRBD2 (6 bases). Between the trimmed V and J ends, which lost 1 base and 4 bases, there was a span of 12 bases. The CDR3 runs to 15 residues. Germline CDR1 is SSHAT and CDR2 is FNYEAQ (reference sequence). CDR3 nucleotides: TGTGCCAGCAGCTTAGGGCCCGGGGAGGCAGATACGCAGTATTTT. Translating it yields CASSLGPGEADTQYF.

The J gene is TRBJ1-2, the V gene TRBV30, with D possibly matching TRBD1 (5 bases). Germline-derived CDR1 and CDR2 are GTSNPN and SVGIG (reference sequence). This CDR3 spans 12 amino acids. Trimming removed 7 bases at V and 1 base at J, with 10 bases between. The CDR3 nucleotides are TGTGCCTTGGTAGGGGTTAACTATGGCTACACCTTC. This codes for CALVGVNYGYTF.

The chain is built from TRBV28 and TRBJ2-5, with a tentative D call TRBD1 (6 bases). Per germline, CDR1 MDHEN and CDR2 SYDVKM. The length of the CDR3 is 13 residues. V was cut by 1 base and J by 6 bases, with 9 bases left in between. The CDR3 DNA reads as TGTGCCAGCAGTTTATCCAGGGGACAGACCCAGTACTTC. Amino acid sequence: CASSLSRGQTQYF.

This chain joins TRBV30 and TRBJ2-2, with 8 bases that match TRBD1. The CDR3 spans 17 residues. Germline trimming cut 3 bases from V and 3 bases from J; bases unmatched to any gene: 12. CDR1 is GTSNPN and CDR2 is SVGIG in the germline V gene (reference sequence). CDR3 nucleotides: TGTGCCTGGAGGGCCCCGCCAGGGGGCTATGACACCGGGGAGCTGTTTTTT. Protein: CAWRAPPGGYDTGELFF.

This sequence joins TRBV5-1 and TRBJ2-3; D is uncertain. In germline, CDR1 is SGHRS, CDR2 YFSETQ. V was clipped by 0 bases and J by 6 bases, with 17 bases between them. The CDR3 is 16 residues long. The CDR3 reads CASSLETGLLGDTQYF. DNA of the CDR3: TGCGCCAGCAGCTTGGAAACCGGCCTGCTCGGGGATACGCAGTATTTT.

This clone was detected once. J is TRBJ1-6 and V is TRBV7-6; D gene ambiguous. In germline, CDR1 is SGHVS, CDR2 FNYEAQ. The CDR3 covers 17 residues. Trimming cost V 5 bases and J 5 bases, with 19 bases left between them. The CDR3 loop is CASSPWAGDGDNSPLHF. DNA of the CDR3: TGTGCCAGCAGCCCTTGGGCGGGAGACGGCGATAATTCACCCCTCCACTTT. The full variable domain, with the rest looked up from reference TRBV7-6 and TRBJ1-6, is GAGVSQSPRYKVTKRGQDVALRCDPISGHVSLYWYRQALGQGPEFLTYFNYEAQQDKSGLPNDRFSAERPEGSISTLTIQRTEQRDSAMYRCASSPWAGDGDNSPLHFGNGTRLTVT.

The V gene is TRBV4-1, the J gene TRBJ2-2; maybe TRBD1 (6 bases). CDR3 length: 18 amino acids. Germline V gene data show CDR1 as MGHRA and CDR2 as YSYEKL. Trimming stripped 4 bases from V and 0 bases from J, with 18 bases between. The CDR3 region is CASSPRSPDSSNTGELFF. The CDR3 coding sequence is TGCGCCAGCAGCCCAAGATCGCCGGACAGTTCGAACACCGGGGAGCTGTTTTTT.

The chain joins TRBV4-3 to TRBJ1-4; TRBD1 matches at 8 bases. Germline V gene lookup returns CDR1 LGHNA and CDR2 YSLEER. J was trimmed by 4 bases and V by 3 bases; bases with no gene match: 7. The CDR3 is 16 residues long. The CDR3 is CASSQNQGAGNEKLFF. CDR3 sequence (DNA): TGCGCCAGCAGCCAGAACCAGGGGGCCGGTAATGAAAAACTGTTTTTT.

This clone was seen only once. The rearrangement joins TRBV4-3 to TRBJ2-3; a possible D gene is TRBD2 (6 bases). Between the trimmed V and J ends, which lost 8 bases and 2 bases, there was a span of 11 bases. Germline loops: CDR1 LGHNA, CDR2 YSLEER. CDR3 size: 13 residues. This CDR3 is CASRGLNTDTQYF. The CDR3 DNA sequence: TGCGCCAGCCGGGGACTGAACACAGATACGCAGTATTTT.

The chain carries TRBV5-1 and TRBJ2-7, with D tentatively TRBD2 (6 bases). Looked up from germline, CDR1 is SGHRS and CDR2 is YFSETQ. The CDR3 spans 16 residues. V lost 4 bases to trimming and J lost 3 bases, with 20 bases between them. The chain's CDR3 is CASSRPGGTAVYEQYF. CDR3 coding DNA: TGCGCCAGCAGCCGTCCAGGCGGGACCGCAGTCTACGAGCAGTACTTC. The full variable domain, its missing parts supplied by reference TRBV5-1 and TRBJ2-7, is KAGVTQTPRYLIKTRGQQVTLSCSPISGHRSVSWYQQTPGQGLQFLFEYFSETQRNKGNFPGRFSGRQFSNSRSEMNVSTLELGDSALYLCASSRPGGTAVYEQYFGPGTRLTVT.

The genes are TRBV7-6 and TRBJ2-3; perhaps TRBD1 as D (5 bases). CDR1 is SGHVS, CDR2 FNYEAQ, per germline. Trimming left V 2 bases short and J 0 bases short, with 9 bases between. The CDR3 runs to 15 residues. The CDR3 region is CASSLTQGSTDTQYF. In DNA, the CDR3 is TGTGCCAGCAGCTTAACGCAGGGTAGCACAGATACGCAGTATTTT. The full variable domain, rest sourced from reference TRBV7-6 and TRBJ2-3, is GAGVSQSPRYKVTKRGQDVALRCDPISGHVSLYWYRQALGQGPEFLTYFNYEAQQDKSGLPNDRFSAERPEGSISTLTIQRTEQRDSAMYRCASSLTQGSTDTQYFGPGTRLTVL.

The chain recombines TRBV28 with TRBJ1-1; a weak D match, TRBD1 (5 bases). This CDR3 region has 15 residues. Germline V gene lookup returns CDR1 MDHEN and CDR2 SYDVKM. Trimming removed 5 bases from V and 3 bases from J, with 16 bases in between. In nucleotides, the CDR3 is TGTGCCAGCAGTCTCCCCCCAGGGTCGTACACTGAAGCTTTCTTT. Amino acid sequence: CASSLPPGSYTEAFF.

This clone came up once. V is TRBV7-2 and J is TRBJ1-3; 9 positions match TRBD1. Germline CDR1 and CDR2: SGHTA and FQGNSA. The CDR3 is 15 residues long. V gave up 4 bases and J gave up 4 bases; unmatched junction bases: 5. Written as DNA, the CDR3 is TGTGCCAGCAGCTCCGGGACAGGGTCCGGAAACACCATATATTTT. The encoded protein is CASSSGTGSGNTIYF.

Concerning this clone: The same CDR3 arises from other DNA sequences in this sample as well. This chain uses TRBV5-1 with TRBJ2-3; 12 bases are a match to TRBD2. The CDR3 has 16 amino acids. V lost 4 bases and J lost 3; bases outside the gene matches: 6. Germline V gives CDR1 SGHRS, CDR2 YFSETQ. The CDR3 loop is CASSLGGTSGTDTQYF. The CDR3 nucleotides are TGCGCCAGCAGCCTGGGGGGGACTAGCGGGACAGATACGCAGTATTTT.

This clone was counted a few times. A read error is possible here, since a much larger clone lies one base away. The J gene is TRBJ1-2, the V gene TRBV6-1; 10 nucleotides agree with TRBD1. This CDR3 is 15 amino acids long. V trimming: 6 bases; J trimming: 8 bases; junction bases outside the gene matches: 12. Germline CDR1 reads MNHNS; CDR2 reads SASEGT. The CDR3 is CASSPSGTGEGGYTF. Written as DNA, the CDR3 is TGTGCCAGCAGCCCATCCGGGACAGGGGAAGGCGGCTACACCTTC.

Comments on this clone: The junction and the germline gene differ at one end; a read error may be behind it. V gene TRBV28 combines with J gene TRBJ1-2; 8 positions agree with TRBD1. CDR3 size: 12 residues. The germline V gene encodes CDR1 MDHEN and CDR2 SYDVKM. The CDR3 coding sequence is TGTGCCAGCAGTTTCCTTTCAGGGGGCTACCCCTTC. It is translated as CASSFLSGGYPF.

This clone was seen only once. This chain links TRBV5-4 with TRBJ1-1; D is uncertain. The V end lost 0 bases, the J end lost 2 bases, and 5 bases lay between the germline ends. Looked up from germline, CDR1 is SGHNT and CDR2 is YYREEE (reference sequence). The CDR3 runs to 13 residues. Here the CDR3 reads CASSLDRNTEAFF. CDR3 sequence (DNA): TGTGCCAGCAGCTTGGACAGAAACACTGAAGCTTTCTTT.

This clone was seen repeatedly, ten times or more. V gene TRBV7-2 combines with J gene TRBJ2-7; D not certain. Germline values: CDR1 SGHTA, CDR2 FQGNSA. The V end lost 3 bases, the J end lost 7 bases, and 7 bases lay between the germline ends. The CDR3 covers 11 residues. Here the CDR3 reads CASSFLQEQYF. CDR3 DNA: TGTGCCAGCAGCTTTTTACAGGAGCAGTACTTC.

The chain joins TRBV11-3 to TRBJ1-6, with 7 bases lining up with TRBD1. This CDR3 region has 15 residues. CDR1 is SGHNT and CDR2 is YENEEA in the germline V gene. With 6 bases clipped from V and 10 bases from J, the junction kept 12 bases outside the gene matches. The chain's CDR3 is CASRLYRGAFSPLHF. The CDR3 coding sequence is TGTGCCAGCAGGTTGTACAGGGGAGCCTTCTCACCCCTCCACTTT.

The rearrangement uses TRBV9 and TRBJ2-1; D call uncertain. This CDR3 region has 14 residues. V was cut by 5 bases and J by 0 bases, with 9 bases left in between. CDR1 and CDR2 (germline): SGDLS, YYNGEE. Written as DNA, the CDR3 is TGTGCCAGCAGACCTCTTAGCTCCTACAATGAGCAGTTCTTC. Translation gives CASRPLSSYNEQFF.

This chain uses TRBV27 with TRBJ1-1, with D possibly TRBD1 on 6 matching bases. Germline V CDR1 and CDR2: MNHEY, SMNVEV (reference sequence). The CDR3 is 13 amino acids. V was pared by 7 bases and J by 1 base, with 10 bases between. CDR3 in amino acids: CASKRGRNTEAFF. DNA of the CDR3: TGTGCCAGCAAGAGGGGGAGGAACACTGAAGCTTTCTTT.

The chain recombines TRBV9 with TRBJ1-4, with 8 bases fitting TRBD1. The CDR3 consists of 16 residues. CDR1 and CDR2 (germline): SGDLS, YYNGEE. The V segment lost 0 bases and the J segment 0 bases; nucleotides outside the gene matches: 1. The CDR3 DNA is TGTGCCAGCAGCGTAGAGGGACAGGCAACTAATGAAAAACTGTTTTTT. It specifies CASSVEGQATNEKLFF.

In this sample, this clone turned up a few times. Since no conserved phenylalanine or tryptophan closes the CDR3, a read error is the likely cause. The limits of the CDR3 on the DNA are not certain, so only TCRdb's listed CDR3 is given. The V gene is TRBV7-9, the J gene TRBJ1-1. Termini included, the CDR3 measures 11 amino acids. Germline V gene lookup returns CDR1 SEHNR and CDR2 FQNEAQ (reference sequence). CDR3: CASSLGSRVVV.

The chain links TRBV4-2 to TRBJ2-1; 7 positions match TRBD1. The CDR3 consists of 14 residues. With V trimmed by 1 base and J by 4 bases, 1 base remained unmatched. CDR1 is LGHNA, CDR2 YNFKEQ, per germline. In DNA, the CDR3 is TGTGCCAGCAGCCAAGGGACAGGATACAATGAGCAGTTCTTC. Residues: CASSQGTGYNEQFF.

The rearrangement links TRBV9 to TRBJ2-1; 8 bases line up with TRBD1. The germline V gene encodes CDR1 SGDLS and CDR2 YYNGEE. CDR3 size: 14 residues. The V gene end was trimmed by 0 bases and the J gene end by 8 bases; junction bases not matched to a gene: 4. The CDR3 sequence is CASSVGTGKDEQFF. DNA for the CDR3: TGTGCCAGCAGCGTAGGGACAGGGAAGGATGAGCAGTTCTTC. Full variable domain (outside the CDR3, taken from reference TRBV9 and TRBJ2-1): DSGVTQTPKHLITATGQRVTLRCSPRSGDLSVYWYQQSLDQGLQFLIQYYNGEERAKGNILERFSAQQFPDLHSELNLSSLELGDSALYFCASSVGTGKDEQFFGPGTRLTVL.

The gene calls are TRBV5-6 and TRBJ2-7, with a weak D call TRBD1 (5 bases). The CDR3 length is 15 residues. Germline CDR1 SGHDT, CDR2 YYEEEE. The V and J ends lost 4 bases and 3 bases respectively, with 17 bases between them. The chain's CDR3 is CASSTGPAFSYEQYF. Here the CDR3 DNA reads TGTGCCAGCAGCACAGGACCGGCGTTTAGCTACGAGCAGTACTTC. Looking up the rest from reference TRBV5-6 and TRBJ2-7 gives the full variable domain: DAGVTQSPTHLIKTRGQQVTLRCSPKSGHDTVSWYQQALGQGPQFIFQYYEEEERQRGNFPDRFSGHQFPNYSSELNVNALLLGDSALYLCASSTGPAFSYEQYFGPGTRLTVT.